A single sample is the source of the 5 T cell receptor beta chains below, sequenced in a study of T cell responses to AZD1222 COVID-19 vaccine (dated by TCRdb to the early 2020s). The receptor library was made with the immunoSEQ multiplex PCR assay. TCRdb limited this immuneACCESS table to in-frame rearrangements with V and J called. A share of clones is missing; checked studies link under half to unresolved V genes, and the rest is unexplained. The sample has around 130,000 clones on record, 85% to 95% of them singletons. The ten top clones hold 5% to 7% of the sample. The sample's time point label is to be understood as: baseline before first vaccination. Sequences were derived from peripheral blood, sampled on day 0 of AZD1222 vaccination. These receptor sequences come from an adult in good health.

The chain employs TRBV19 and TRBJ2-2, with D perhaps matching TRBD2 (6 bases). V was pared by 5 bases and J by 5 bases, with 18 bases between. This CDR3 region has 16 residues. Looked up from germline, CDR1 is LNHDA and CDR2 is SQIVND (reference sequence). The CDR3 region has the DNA TGTGCCAGTAGTCGATCGGAGGGGCGCTGGACCGGGGAGCTGTTTTTT. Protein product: CASSRSEGRWTGELFF.

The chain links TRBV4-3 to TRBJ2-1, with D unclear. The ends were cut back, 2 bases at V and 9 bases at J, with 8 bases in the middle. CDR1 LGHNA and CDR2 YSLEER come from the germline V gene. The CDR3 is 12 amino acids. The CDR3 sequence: CASSQTGSEQFF. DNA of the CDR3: TGCGCCAGCAGCCAAACGGGTAGTGAGCAGTTCTTC.

CDR3 in amino acids: CASSLDRVAEAFF. CDR3 nucleotide sequence: TGTGCCAGCAGCTTAGACAGGGTAGCTGAAGCTTTCTTT. The V call is TRBV7-2, the J call TRBJ1-1; D perhaps matches TRBD1 (6 bases). From germline, CDR1 is SGHTA and CDR2 FQGNSA. The length of the CDR3 is 13 residues. Trimming cost V 1 base and J 6 bases, with 9 bases left between them.

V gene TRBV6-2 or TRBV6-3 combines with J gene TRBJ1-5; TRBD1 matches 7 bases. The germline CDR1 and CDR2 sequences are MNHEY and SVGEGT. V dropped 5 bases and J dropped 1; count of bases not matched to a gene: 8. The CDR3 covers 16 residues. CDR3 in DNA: TGTGCCAGCAGTCTGAGGGGGCTTGACAGCAATCAGCCCCAGCATTTT. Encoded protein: CASSLRGLDSNQPQHF.

The CDR3 reads CASRSLPQGQHF. The CDR3 nucleotides read TGTGCCAGCAGGTCCCTGCCACAGGGCCAGCATTTT. The chain employs TRBV6-5 and TRBJ1-5, with D maybe TRBD1 (6 bases). CDR1 MNHEY and CDR2 SVGAGI come from the germline V gene. The length of the CDR3 is 12 residues. V gave up 6 bases and J gave up 12 bases, with 15 bases separating them.